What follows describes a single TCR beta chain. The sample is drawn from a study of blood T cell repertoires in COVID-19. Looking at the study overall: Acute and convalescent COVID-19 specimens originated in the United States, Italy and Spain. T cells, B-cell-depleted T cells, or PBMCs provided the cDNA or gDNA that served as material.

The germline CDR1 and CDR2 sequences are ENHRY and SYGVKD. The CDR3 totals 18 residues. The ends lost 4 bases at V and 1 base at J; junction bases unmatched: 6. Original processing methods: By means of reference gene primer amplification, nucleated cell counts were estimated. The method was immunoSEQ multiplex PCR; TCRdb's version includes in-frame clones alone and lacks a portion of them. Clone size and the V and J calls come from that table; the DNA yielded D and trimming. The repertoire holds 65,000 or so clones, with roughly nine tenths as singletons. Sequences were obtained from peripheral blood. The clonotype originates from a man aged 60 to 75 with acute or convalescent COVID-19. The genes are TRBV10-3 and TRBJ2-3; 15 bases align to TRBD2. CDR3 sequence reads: CAISGGLAGGRGTDTQYF. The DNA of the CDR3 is TGTGCCATCAGTGGCGGACTAGCGGGGGGGAGGGGCACAGATACGCAGTATTTT.